This TCR beta chain was sequenced during a study of blood T cell repertoires in COVID-19. Study overall: Acute and convalescent COVID-19 specimens originated in the United States, Italy and Spain.

Only in-frame clones appear in the TCRdb table, and some are missing; sequencing was by immunoSEQ multiplex PCR. The table lists more than 150,000 clones, roughly 92% of them singletons. The TCR originated in a man aged 30 to 39 with COVID-19, enrolled during active disease. Sample: peripheral blood.

The CDR3 DNA is TGTGCCAGCAGTGCCCCGGGACAGCAATATGGCTACACCTTC. Translated: CASSAPGQQYGYTF. The V gene is TRBV28, the J gene TRBJ1-2; 7 bases align to TRBD1. CDR3 length: 14 residues. V lost 5 bases, J lost 5 bases, and 8 bases stayed unmatched. The germline V gene has CDR1 MDHEN and CDR2 SYDVKM.